A single sample gave rise to the 25 T cell receptor beta chains below, sequenced in a study of T cell clones after liver transplantation. Generated by immunoSEQ multiplex PCR, the TCRdb table keeps only in-frame clones and is missing some. The table lists about 70,000 clones, under 90% of them singletons, with about 0.79% in the top ten. The sample here was CD4+ T cells from blood, taken 12 months after liver transplant. The receptors were sampled from a human patient who received a liver transplant. Some of the T cells may derive from the graft donor.

This chain's CDR3 is CASSSGESYYGYTF. The CDR3 bases are TGTGCCAGCAGTTCAGGGGAGAGTTACTATGGCTACACCTTC. V and J are TRBV28 and TRBJ1-2, with D perhaps TRBD1 (6 bases). V was clipped by 4 bases and J by 3 bases, with 12 bases between them. The CDR3 runs 14 residues. Germline CDR1 is MDHEN and CDR2 is SYDVKM.

J is TRBJ1-2 and V is TRBV28; 10 positions match TRBD1. This CDR3 has 17 residues. V shed 6 bases, J shed 4 bases, and the junction held 14 bases outside the gene matches. Germline values: CDR1 MDHEN, CDR2 SYDVKM. The CDR3 bases are TGTGCCAGCAGACGCGTCGCCGGGACAGGGGCGGGCTATGGCTACACCTTC. It is translated as CASRRVAGTGAGYGYTF.

The chain couples TRBV5-8 to TRBJ1-6; 9 bases fit TRBD1. There are 16 residues in the CDR3. V was pared by 3 bases and J by 10 bases, with 11 bases of the junction left unmatched. CDR1 and CDR2 (germline): SGHTS, YDEGEE. DNA for the CDR3: TGTGCCAGCAGCTGGGGACAGGGTTTTTCCAGCTCACCCCTCCACTTT. This gives the protein CASSWGQGFSSSPLHF.

The chain has TRBV7-8 and TRBJ1-4, with a possible D match to TRBD1 (6 bases). In germline, CDR1 is SGHVS, CDR2 FQNEAQ. Trimming shortened V by 3 bases and J by 3 bases, and 14 bases separated the two germline ends. CDR3 length: 16 residues. The CDR3 coding sequence is TGTGCCAGCAGCTTCACAGGGAGTCCAGCTAATGAAAAACTGTTTTTT. It translates to CASSFTGSPANEKLFF.

This chain uses TRBV4-1 with TRBJ2-5; 11 bases agree with TRBD1. The CDR3 is made up of 15 amino acids. V dropped 3 bases and J dropped 7; count of bases not matched to a gene: 7. Germline V gene sequence: CDR1 MGHRA, CDR2 YSYEKL. This CDR3 reads CASSQGGQGVGTQYF. The CDR3 nucleotides read TGCGCCAGCAGCCAGGGGGGACAGGGGGTAGGGACCCAGTACTTC.

The V call is TRBV5-4, the J call TRBJ2-2, with 7 nucleotides matching TRBD2. This CDR3 contains 15 residues. CDR1 is SGHNT, CDR2 YYREEE, per germline (reference sequence). V shed 7 bases and J 0 bases; nucleotides not matched to a gene: 6. The CDR3 loop reads CASGGGTSNTGELFF. The DNA of the CDR3 is TGTGCCAGCGGGGGGGGTACCTCGAACACCGGGGAGCTGTTTTTT.

This chain links TRBV9 with TRBJ1-5; D call uncertain. This CDR3 has 13 amino acids. Germline V CDR1 and CDR2: SGDLS, YYNGEE. Trimming removed 0 bases at V and 3 bases at J, with 4 bases between. The CDR3 reads CASSVDLNQPQHF. CDR3 in DNA: TGTGCCAGCAGCGTAGATCTCAATCAGCCCCAGCATTTT.

Worth noting for this clone: The sample holds other DNA sequences that translate to the same CDR3. The CDR3 DNA reads TGTGCCAGCAGTTTCGGGGGAGAGACCCAGTACTTC. The encoded protein is CASSFGGETQYF. This sequence joins TRBV27 and TRBJ2-5; weak D call: TRBD2 (6 bases). The V gene lost 3 bases and the J gene lost 4 bases, with 6 bases spanning the gap. This CDR3 contains 12 residues. Looked up from germline, CDR1 is MNHEY and CDR2 is SMNVEV (reference sequence).

The genes are TRBV4-1 and TRBJ1-5, with 8 positions matching TRBD1. CDR1 is MGHRA and CDR2 is YSYEKL in the germline V gene. J gave up 7 bases and V 1 base, and 9 bases lay outside the gene matches. This CDR3 is built from 16 residues. The CDR3 DNA follows: TGCGCCAGCAGCCAAGCTTGGACAGGGCGAAACCAGCCCCAGCATTTT. The encoded protein is CASSQAWTGRNQPQHF.

This chain joins TRBV28 and TRBJ2-7; TRBD2 aligns across 14 bases. This CDR3 comprises 16 residues. Germline CDR1 reads MDHEN; CDR2 reads SYDVKM. J was trimmed by 5 bases and V by 7 bases; bases with no gene match: 10. CDR3 amino acids: CASTRGLAGGEDEQYF. The CDR3, as DNA: TGTGCCAGCACCCGAGGACTAGCGGGAGGAGAAGACGAGCAGTACTTC.

The V and J genes are TRBV5-1 and TRBJ2-7; 11 nucleotides agree with TRBD2. The germline V gene has CDR1 SGHRS and CDR2 YFSETQ. The ends lost 4 bases at V and 6 bases at J; junction bases unmatched: 6. The CDR3 has 14 amino acids. This chain's CDR3 is CASSTGLAVVEQYF. The CDR3, as DNA: TGCGCCAGCAGCACGGGACTAGCGGTGGTCGAGCAGTACTTC. Variable domain in full (rest from reference TRBV5-1 and TRBJ2-7): KAGVTQTPRYLIKTRGQQVTLSCSPISGHRSVSWYQQTPGQGLQFLFEYFSETQRNKGNFPGRFSGRQFSNSRSEMNVSTLELGDSALYLCASSTGLAVVEQYFGPGTRLTVT.

The J gene is TRBJ2-3, the V gene TRBV4-3; a possible D gene is TRBD2 (6 bases). CDR1 is LGHNA, CDR2 YSLEER, per germline. The CDR3 extends over 14 amino acids. Trimming removed 6 bases at V and 6 bases at J, with 16 bases between. This CDR3 reads CASSFKPGLDTQYF. The CDR3, as DNA: TGCGCCAGCAGTTTTAAGCCGGGACTCGATACGCAGTATTTT.

In its sample, this clone was seen a few times. The chain recombines TRBV16 with TRBJ1-5, with D unclear. The CDR3 consists of 15 residues. Germline-derived CDR1 and CDR2 are KGHSY and FQNENV. V gave up 0 bases and J gave up 7 bases, with 13 bases separating them. CDR3 amino acids: CASSQSHGPGQPQHF. The CDR3 region has the DNA TGTGCCAGCAGCCAATCGCATGGCCCGGGACAGCCCCAGCATTTT.

The rearrangement links TRBV5-8 to TRBJ1-2; no reliable D call. CDR1 and CDR2 from the germline V gene are SGHTS and YDEGEE. This CDR3 has 15 residues. V lost 2 bases and J 9 bases, leaving 20 bases between the germline ends. The CDR3 region has the DNA TGTGCCAGCAGCTTTTTCGGACGGGGTCCAAGGAGCTACACCTTC. Encoded protein: CASSFFGRGPRSYTF.

The chain uses TRBV28 and TRBJ1-5; D gene ambiguous. Per germline, CDR1 MDHEN and CDR2 SYDVKM. Trimming removed 2 bases from V and 4 bases from J, with 6 bases in between. This CDR3 has 13 residues. The CDR3 here is CASSLVGNQPQHF. Here the CDR3 DNA reads TGTGCCAGCAGTTTAGTGGGGAATCAGCCCCAGCATTTT.

This clone was seen only a few times. V gene TRBV28 combines with J gene TRBJ1-3, with a tentative D call TRBD1 (6 bases). Germline V gene sequence: CDR1 MDHEN, CDR2 SYDVKM. V was trimmed by 6 bases and J by 0 bases, leaving 9 bases between them. CDR3 length: 14 residues. CDR3 loop: CASRVQGSGNTIYF. In DNA form, the CDR3 reads TGTGCCAGCAGAGTACAGGGCTCTGGAAACACCATATATTTT. Drawing the rest from reference TRBV28 and TRBJ1-3, the complete variable domain is DVKVTQSSRYLVKRTGEKVFLECVQDMDHENMFWYRQDPGLGLRLIYFSYDVKMKEKGDIPEGYSVSREKKERFSLILESASTNQTSMYLCASRVQGSGNTIYFGEGSWLTVV.

The CDR3 loop is CASSSPLTGFSSYEQYF. The CDR3 nucleotides read TGTGCCAGCAGTTCCCCGTTAACAGGGTTTAGCTCCTACGAGCAGTACTTC. The chain recombines TRBV28 with TRBJ2-7, with a tentative D call TRBD1 (6 bases). Germline V gene data show CDR1 as MDHEN and CDR2 as SYDVKM. The CDR3 spans 17 residues. V dropped 4 bases and J dropped 0 bases, with 19 bases sitting between them.

The chain is built from TRBV5-1 and TRBJ2-7; 7 nucleotides align to TRBD1. The germline V gene has CDR1 SGHRS and CDR2 YFSETQ. This CDR3 region has 14 residues. After removal of 4 bases from V and 3 bases from J, the junction contained 7 bases not matched to a gene. CDR3 in DNA: TGCGCCAGCAGCCCCCCAGGGGGTTACTACGAGCAGTACTTC. This sequence encodes CASSPPGGYYEQYF.

This clone ranks as medium-sized. An end of the junction does not agree with germline; a read error may underlie this. This chain uses TRBV28 with TRBJ1-2; possible D gene TRBD1, 5 bases. Germline V gene sequence: CDR1 MDHEN, CDR2 SYDVKM. This CDR3 is built from 13 residues. The CDR3 nucleotides read TGTGCCAGCAGTCTCAGGGCTAACTATGGCTACGCCTTC. Its protein is CASSLRANYGYAF.

The chain recombines TRBV5-5 with TRBJ2-5; the match to TRBD2 covers 9 bases. The CDR3 has 16 residues. The germline V gene has CDR1 SGHKS and CDR2 YYEKEE (reference sequence). J lost 3 bases, V lost 4 bases, and 10 bases had no gene match. CDR3 region: CASSRPKASGEETQYF. The CDR3 DNA follows: TGTGCCAGCAGCCGCCCGAAGGCTAGCGGGGAAGAGACCCAGTACTTC.

The V call is TRBV9, the J call TRBJ2-7, with a tentative D call TRBD2 (7 bases). The CDR3 spans 14 residues. V was clipped by 6 bases and J by 6 bases, with 19 bases between them. Germline V lookup: CDR1 SGDLS, CDR2 YYNGEE. The CDR3 region has the DNA TGTGCCAGCAACACCCTGGGGGGGGCTGGCGAGCAGTACTTC. Its translation: CASNTLGGAGEQYF.

The chain links TRBV7-8 to TRBJ2-2; 14 bases are a match to TRBD2. Unmatched junction bases numbered 2, after V lost 4 bases and J lost 4 bases. Germline CDR1 is SGHVS and CDR2 is FQNEAQ. CDR3 length: 16 residues. The CDR3 protein is CASSYGTSGSTGELFF. CDR3 nucleotide sequence: TGTGCCAGCAGCTACGGGACTAGCGGGAGCACCGGGGAGCTGTTTTTT.

The chain uses TRBV10-1 and TRBJ2-1; 11 positions agree with TRBD1. Germline loops: CDR1 WNHNN, CDR2 SYGVQD (reference sequence). The CDR3 consists of 15 residues. V trimming: 3 bases; J trimming: 9 bases; junction bases outside the gene matches: 7. For the CDR3, the DNA is TGCGCCAGCAGTGACGGGACAGGGGGATCGGGTGAGCAGTTCTTC. Its translation is CASSDGTGGSGEQFF.

The V and J genes are TRBV2 and TRBJ2-4; possibly TRBD1 for D (5 bases). CDR1 SNHLY and CDR2 FYNNEI come from the germline V gene. The V end lost 2 bases, the J end lost 0 bases, and 17 bases lay between the germline ends. This CDR3 contains 18 residues. DNA for the CDR3: TGTGCCAGCAGTGAACTGTCGACAGATATTCTAGCCAAAAACATTCAGTACTTC. This encodes CASSELSTDILAKNIQYF.

The V call is TRBV28, the J call TRBJ2-7, with D possibly matching TRBD1 (6 bases). The V gene lost 5 bases and the J gene lost 6 bases, with 23 bases spanning the gap. This CDR3 comprises 16 residues. CDR1 is MDHEN and CDR2 is SYDVKM in the germline V gene. CDR3 amino acids: CASSPRGRAGVREQYF. CDR3 nucleotide sequence: TGTGCCAGCAGTCCTCGAGGTAGGGCAGGGGTACGCGAGCAGTACTTC.